This T cell receptor beta chain was recovered during a study of cytomegalovirus exposure and HLA in healthy donors. The study, taken as a whole, reports: Generally TCR sequences proved uncommon, though certain public TCRs appeared in numerous donors. Other equally common chains were less clonally expanded than HLA-associated TCR beta chains, a later analysis showed. According to an earlier analysis, most TCR beta V segments yielded productive rearrangements about 90% or about 30% of the time.

The V and J ends lost 3 bases and 10 bases, in that order; junction bases with no gene match: 12. The CDR3 has 15 amino acids. Germline V gene data show CDR1 as SGHNT and CDR2 as YENEEA. Concerning this clone itself: What it binds is not known.

PCR involved 60 Vbeta and 13 Jbeta primers. Assay used: immunoSEQ multiplex PCR; TCRdb lists only in-frame clones, some missing. The sample carries some 150,000 clones, approximately 85% recorded once. This rearrangement joins TRBV11-3 to TRBJ2-1; 7 bases fit TRBD2. The sample taken for sequencing was PBMCs. The clonotype comes from a woman aged 50 to 60 in good health and CMV-seropositive. In nucleotides, the CDR3 is TGTGCCAGCAGCTTCCTAGCGGACCCCCTAGGGGAGCAGTTCTTC. Translation: CASSFLADPLGEQFF.